These T cell receptor beta chains were read from a single sample in a study of blood T cell repertoires in COVID-19. TCRdb's copy holds only in-frame clones and misses some; the assay was immunoSEQ multiplex PCR. The repertoire includes under 400,000 clones, 65% to 90% of them detected once, and approximately 4.6% sits in the top ten. Sequenced input: PBMCs or T cells enriched from blood (not recorded which). The receptors here all came from a woman in her thirties or forties with acute COVID-19. The CDR3 runs from the conserved cysteine through the conserved F or W. Each record gives: V gene, D gene, J gene, clone size, CDR3 DNA, CDR3 protein. The D gene is left open where the match is weak. Clone sizes are given selectively: once, few, many, or a class where the clone is expanded.

TRBV7-9	.	TRBJ2-3	.	TGTGCCATGGGGCAGGGGAACACAGATACGCAGTATTTT	CAMGQGNTDTQYF
TRBV29-1	.	TRBJ1-2	.	TGCAGCGTTTCCGAGGGCTACACCTTC	CSVSEGYTF
TRBV5-1	.	TRBJ2-7	.	TGCGCCAGCAGCCGTCTAGCTAGCTCCTACGAGCAGTACTTC	CASSRLASSYEQYF
TRBV5-5	TRBD1	TRBJ2-3	.	TGTGCCAGCAGCTCCCTTGGCAGGGGGCGTGGAGATACGCAGTATTTT	CASSSLGRGRGDTQYF
TRBV4-1	TRBD2	TRBJ2-3	once	TGCGCCAGCAGCCAAGGGCGGGAGAACTCAGATACGCAGTATTTT	CASSQGRENSDTQYF
TRBV29-1	.	TRBJ1-2	.	TGCAGCGCCACAACTGACAGGATCAGTTACGATGGCTACACCTTC	CSATTDRISYDGYTF
TRBV18	.	TRBJ2-2	.	TGTGCCAGCTCACCACCAGGGGTTGACACCGGGGAGCTGTTTTTT	CASSPPGVDTGELFF
TRBV28	.	TRBJ1-6	once	TGTGCCAGCAGTCCGGGAGGGAAAGGGTCACCCCTCCACTTT	CASSPGGKGSPLHF
TRBV11-2	.	TRBJ2-1	once	TGTGCCAGCAGCTCCCTCCTAACGGGTTACTACAATGAGCAGTTCTTC	CASSSLLTGYYNEQFF
TRBV5-8	.	TRBJ1-5	few	TGTGCCAGCAGCTTGGGGGCGGGTTTCGGTGGCAATCAGCCCCAGCATTTT	CASSLGAGFGGNQPQHF
TRBV7-9	TRBD1	TRBJ1-5	.	TGTGCCAGCAGCCCCGGGACAGGGAGTCAGCCCCAGCATTTT	CASSPGTGSQPQHF
TRBV6-6	.	TRBJ2-7	many	TGTGCCAGCAGCCTATCCGGGGGTCCCGCCTACGAGCAGTACTTC	CASSLSGGPAYEQYF
TRBV5-4	TRBD1	TRBJ1-3	.	TGTGCCAGCAGCTCACCGGGACAGGGAGGAGGAAACACCATATATTTT	CASSSPGQGGGNTIYF
TRBV19	TRBD1	TRBJ1-2	.	TGTGCCAGTAGCCCGGGACAGCGATTGAACTATGGCTACACCTTC	CASSPGQRLNYGYTF
TRBV6-2/TRBV6-3	TRBD1	TRBJ1-6	.	TGTGCCAGCAGTCGCCTGGGACAGGGTGATTCACCCCTCCACTTT	CASSRLGQGDSPLHF
TRBV29-1	TRBD1	TRBJ1-2	.	TGCAGCGTCACCACAACAGGGGGCTTCGGGTATGGCTACACCTTC	CSVTTTGGFGYGYTF
TRBV7-2	TRBD1	TRBJ1-4	.	TGTGCCAGCAGACAACAGGGGGTTAATGAAAAACTGTTTTTT	CASRQQGVNEKLFF
TRBV7-2	.	TRBJ2-5	.	TGTGCCAGCAGTCGCCGGGAGACCCAGTACTTC	CASSRRETQYF
TRBV25-1	.	TRBJ2-7	.	TGTGCCAGCAGAGGGAGAATCTCCTACGAGCAGTACTTC	CASRGRISYEQYF
TRBV19	.	TRBJ1-5	once	TGTGCCAGTAGTAGAGGCCATAGCAATCAGCCCCAGCATTTT	CASSRGHSNQPQHF
TRBV7-9	.	TRBJ1-6	few	TGTGCCAGCAGTCCTCAGACAGGCGGGGGCTCACCCCTCCACTTT	CASSPQTGGGSPLHF
TRBV19	.	TRBJ2-5	.	TGTGCCAGTAGTATTGCGGCAGGGCCGGAGACCCAGTACTTC	CASSIAAGPETQYF
TRBV7-8	TRBD2	TRBJ2-5	.	TGTGCCAGCAGCTTAGCCCTCCTAGCGGGGGGAGCACAAGAGACCCAGTACTTC	CASSLALLAGGAQETQYF
TRBV4-1	.	TRBJ2-2	.	TGCGCCAGCAGCCAAGCACGGAAGGGGACCGGGGAGCTGTTTTTT	CASSQARKGTGELFF
TRBV4-3	TRBD1	TRBJ1-4	once	TGCGCCAGCAGCCAGCTCCCACCGGACAGGGTGTATGAAAAACTGTTTTTT	CASSQLPPDRVYEKLFF
TRBV12-3/TRBV12-4	.	TRBJ1-1	.	TGTGCCAGCAGTTTTCGGACTGAAGCTTTCTTT	CASSFRTEAFF